This entry lists 5 T cell receptor beta chains sequenced from one sample in a study of T cells after yellow fever vaccination. TCRdb analysed the 5' RACE reads with MiXCR anew, one entry per CDR3 protein. The sample yields some 400,000 distinct CDR3 sequences, approximately 18% seen once. This sample comprised PBMCs, obtained before the yellow fever booster vaccination. All receptors come from a man between 18 and 29 years old who received the YFV17D yellow fever vaccine.

This clonotype was found a few times. The chain combines TRBV4-3 with TRBJ1-2, with TRBD1 as a possible D gene (5 bases). Germline loops: CDR1 LGHNA, CDR2 YSLEER. Trimming removed 3 bases from V and 0 bases from J, with 14 bases in between. The CDR3 is made up of 16 amino acids. The DNA for the CDR3 is TGCGCCAGCAGCCAGGGGACTCGACTAGCTAACTATGGCTACACCTTC. Translated, it gives CASSQGTRLANYGYTF.

The chain combines TRBV7-2 with TRBJ2-3; D may be TRBD2 (5 bases). There are 13 residues in the CDR3. Germline loops: CDR1 SGHTA, CDR2 FQGNSA. Trimming removed 4 bases at V and 11 bases at J, with 16 bases between. CDR3 loop: CASSSVAGGWQYF. The DNA for the CDR3 is TGTGCCAGCAGCTCCGTTGCGGGCGGGTGGCAGTATTTT.

This clonotype was detected ten times or more. The chain carries TRBV7-2 and TRBJ2-3; D not resolved. Germline CDR1 is SGHTA and CDR2 is FQGNSA. V was clipped by 5 bases and J by 1 base, with 10 bases between them. This CDR3 has 14 amino acids. In DNA form, the CDR3 reads TGTGCCAGCAGCGTGGATGGCGGCACAGATACGCAGTATTTT. This encodes CASSVDGGTDTQYF.

This clonotype has just a few counts. The genes are TRBV3-1 and TRBJ2-1; TRBD2 aligns across 7 bases. Germline CDR1 and CDR2: LGHDT and YNNKEL (reference sequence). This CDR3 spans 15 amino acids. J gave up 3 bases and V 0 bases, and 2 bases lay outside the gene matches. The CDR3 loop is CASSQEQRGYNEQFF. The CDR3 coding sequence is TGTGCCAGCAGCCAAGAGCAGCGGGGCTACAATGAGCAGTTCTTC.

The sample holds a few counts of this clonotype. This sequence joins TRBV5-5 and TRBJ2-4, with D perhaps TRBD2 (7 bases). V dropped 4 bases and J dropped 6 bases, with 29 bases sitting between them. In germline, CDR1 is SGHKS, CDR2 YYEKEE (reference sequence). The CDR3 consists of 19 residues. CDR3 DNA sequence: TGTGCCAGCAGCCTCGGAGGGGCGGGGGCCCTCCCGGGACTAAACATTCAGTACTTC. This sequence encodes CASSLGGAGALPGLNIQYF.